What follows describes a single T cell receptor (beta chain). The antigen is unknown. The data were obtained in a study of shared clonotypes between healthy human individuals. General study points: Blood was the sole source, and tissue repertoires probably differ.

This CDR3 comprises 16 residues. The germline V gene has CDR1 MDHEN and CDR2 SYDVKM. V shed 3 bases, J shed 3 bases, and the junction held 7 bases outside the gene matches. CD45RO negativity and positive selection for CCR7 defined naive CD8 cells, a population that excluded terminally differentiated effector memory CD45RA+ cells. Donors comprised healthy HIV-negative adults lacking recent acute infections or vaccinations. An even split of each subset's genomic DNA across several immunoSEQ plates was performed. Clones were read by immunoSEQ multiplex PCR, and TCRdb kept only the in-frame ones, dropping some. The data contain about 590,000 clones, around 95% of them singletons.

This rearrangement joins TRBV28 to TRBJ2-7; 11 bases fit TRBD1. Sequencing used naive CD8+ T cells sorted from blood. This TCR was sampled from a woman in her twenties or thirties in good health. The DNA of the CDR3 is TGTGCCAGCAGTTTTTGGGGGACAGGGGGTTTCTACGAGCAGTACTTC. This translates into CASSFWGTGGFYEQYF. Complete variable domain (other parts from reference TRBV28 and TRBJ2-7): DVKVTQSSRYLVKRTGEKVFLECVQDMDHENMFWYRQDPGLGLRLIYFSYDVKMKEKGDIPEGYSVSREKKERFSLILESASTNQTSMYLCASSFWGTGGFYEQYFGPGTRLTVT.